The 25 T cell receptor beta chains presented below share a single source sample, sequenced in a study of blood T cell repertoires in COVID-19 (dated by TCRdb to the early 2020s). The method behind the library was the immunoSEQ multiplex PCR assay. The immuneACCESS repertoire file appears here via TCRdb, limited to in-frame rearrangements. These files lack a portion of the clones; in checked studies, under half of the deficit traces to unresolved V genes, and the cause of the others is not known. In this sample the table shows about half a million clones, approximately 90% of which occur a single time. 6.5% to 8.5% of the sample is taken by the ten largest. Sequencing was carried out using PBMCs or T cells enriched from blood (not recorded which). The receptors were sampled from a woman in her sixties who had recovered from COVID-19.

The chain has TRBV11-2 and TRBJ2-2; D not resolved. The V gene lost 0 bases and the J gene lost 6 bases, with 8 bases spanning the gap. In germline, CDR1 is SGHAT, CDR2 FQNNGV. This CDR3 has 14 amino acids. This chain's CDR3 is CASSLELAPGELFF. In DNA form, the CDR3 reads TGTGCCAGCAGCTTAGAATTAGCCCCCGGGGAGCTGTTTTTT. The full variable domain, its missing parts supplied by reference TRBV11-2 and TRBJ2-2, is EAGVAQSPRYKIIEKRQSVAFWCNPISGHATLYWYQQILGQGPKLLIQFQNNGVVDDSQLPKDRFSAERLKGVDSTLKIQPAKLEDSAVYLCASSLELAPGELFFGEGSRLTVL.

This chain connects TRBV5-1 to TRBJ2-6, with D possibly matching TRBD2 (5 bases). V was pared by 0 bases and J by 3 bases, with 19 bases between. The germline gives CDR1 SGHRS, CDR2 YFSETQ. This CDR3 is 19 amino acids long. The CDR3 sequence is CASSLERLGPIGGANVLTF. In DNA form, the CDR3 reads TGCGCCAGCAGCTTGGAGCGGTTAGGGCCGATCGGTGGGGCCAACGTCCTGACTTTC.

CDR3 nucleotide sequence: TGCAGCGTTGACGGAGACAGGGTGGGTGAAAAACTGTTTTTT. It is translated as CSVDGDRVGEKLFF. The rearrangement joins TRBV29-1 to TRBJ1-4, with TRBD1 matching 7 bases. CDR1 SQVTM and CDR2 ANQGSEA come from the germline V gene. Trimming at V came to 3 bases and at J to 7 bases, leaving 8 bases not matched to a gene. The CDR3 has 14 amino acids.

CDR3 sequence reads: CASSHTPPGQGNSPLHF. Written as DNA, the CDR3 is TGCGCCAGCAGTCACACCCCCCCAGGACAAGGGAATTCACCCCTCCACTTT. The chain carries TRBV23-1 and TRBJ1-6, with D possibly being TRBD1 (5 bases). TRBV23-1 is reported as an ORF; its role is uncertain. This CDR3 has 17 residues. Deletions cut 3 bases from V and 7 bases from J, with 19 bases between.

The genes are TRBV2 and TRBJ1-6; 7 positions agree with TRBD1. Germline loops: CDR1 SNHLY, CDR2 FYNNEI. The V segment lost 6 bases and the J segment 8 bases; nucleotides outside the gene matches: 13. The CDR3 runs 16 residues. CDR3 coding DNA: TGTGCCAGCAGCCTTACAGGGGTAGGGGAGTATTCACCCCTCCACTTT. Translation gives CASSLTGVGEYSPLHF.

The V call is TRBV24-1, the J call TRBJ1-2, with TRBD1 as a possible D gene (5 bases). The length of the CDR3 is 14 residues. Germline V gives CDR1 KGHDR, CDR2 SFDVKD. Trimming took 1 base from V and 7 from J, leaving 12 bases between them. CDR3 loop: CATSDFASGGGYTF. In DNA form, the CDR3 reads TGTGCCACCAGTGATTTTGCGTCGGGGGGTGGCTACACCTTC.

V and J are TRBV5-1 and TRBJ1-2; 7 nucleotides align to TRBD1. The length of the CDR3 is 20 residues. Germline CDR1 SGHRS, CDR2 YFSETQ. After removal of 0 bases from V and 6 bases from J, the junction contained 23 bases not matched to a gene. The CDR3: CASSLVGSAVAQTGSDGYTF. CDR3 nucleotide sequence: TGCGCCAGCAGCTTGGTGGGTTCCGCGGTCGCCCAGACAGGGTCCGATGGCTACACCTTC.

This clone was seen more than once but under ten times. The chain joins TRBV21-1 to TRBJ1-2. TRBV21-1 is flagged as a pseudogene. The CDR3 is 12 amino acids. CDR3 sequence reads: CASSSEGYGYTF. The CDR3 DNA sequence: TGTGCCAGCAGCTCCGAGGGCTATGGCTACACCTTC.

This clone is medium-sized within its sample. This chain links TRBV27 with TRBJ2-1; D is ambiguous. CDR3 length equals 14 residues. V shed 2 bases and J shed 8 bases, with 13 bases lying between them. Germline CDR1 and CDR2: MNHEY and SMNVEV (reference sequence). CDR3 residues: CASSLADARDEQFF. CDR3 bases: TGTGCCAGCAGTTTAGCTGACGCCCGGGATGAGCAGTTCTTC.

In its sample, this clone was seen once. The chain uses TRBV2 and TRBJ1-2, with D unresolved. The V gene's germline CDR1 is SNHLY and CDR2 FYNNEI. V lost 6 bases and J 8 bases, leaving 13 bases between the germline ends. The CDR3 spans 12 residues. CDR3 nucleotides: TGTGCCAGCAGCGGCCCGCGGGGAGGCTACACCTTC. It specifies CASSGPRGGYTF.

This clone was found once. The V and J genes are TRBV6-5 and TRBJ2-3; weak D call: TRBD2 (5 bases). This CDR3 has 16 residues. The V and J ends lost 0 bases and 0 bases respectively, with 10 bases between them. Germline lookup yields CDR1 MNHEY and CDR2 SVGAGI. The CDR3 reads CASSYSDFFSTDTQYF. CDR3 nucleotides: TGTGCCAGCAGTTACTCGGACTTTTTTAGCACAGATACGCAGTATTTT.

This chain uses TRBV5-5 with TRBJ2-5, with TRBD1 identical over 9 bases. This CDR3 contains 14 residues. CDR1 and CDR2 from the germline V gene are SGHKS and YYEKEE (reference sequence). J lost 2 bases, V lost 6 bases, and 5 bases had no gene match. The CDR3 DNA reads TGTGCCAGCAAGCTTGGGACAGGGCAAGAGACCCAGTACTTC. Amino acids: CASKLGTGQETQYF.

The chain is built from TRBV7-9 and TRBJ1-6; no reliable D call. CDR1 SEHNR and CDR2 FQNEAQ come from the germline V gene (reference sequence). The CDR3 consists of 16 residues. Trimming cost V 5 bases and J 8 bases, with 19 bases left between them. CDR3: CASSPSVGGADSPLHF. In nucleotides, the CDR3 is TGTGCCAGCAGCCCAAGTGTCGGAGGTGCGGATTCACCCCTCCACTTT.

This clone has just a few counts. This CDR3 reads CASSPPGQGDHYGYTF. Written as DNA, the CDR3 is TGTGCCAGCAGCCCCCCGGGACAGGGAGATCATTATGGCTACACCTTC. The chain is built from TRBV2 and TRBJ1-2; TRBD1 agrees at 9 bases. From germline, CDR1 is SNHLY and CDR2 FYNNEI. Trimming removed 6 bases from V and 5 bases from J; junction bases left unmatched: 13. This CDR3 region has 16 residues.

The rearrangement joins TRBV18 to TRBJ1-1; D remains unclear. Germline V CDR1 and CDR2: KGHSH, LQKENI. Trimming cost V 2 bases and J 1 base, with 11 bases left between them. The CDR3 totals 15 residues. The CDR3 nucleotides are TGTGCCAGCTCACCATCAAGGGCGGGGAACACTGAAGCTTTCTTT. Amino acid sequence: CASSPSRAGNTEAFF.

This sequence joins TRBV5-1 and TRBJ2-5; 9 nucleotides line up with TRBD2. Germline V gene lookup returns CDR1 SGHRS and CDR2 YFSETQ. CDR3 length: 15 residues. J was trimmed by 4 bases and V by 0 bases; bases with no gene match: 4. Here the CDR3 DNA reads TGCGCCAGCAGCTTGGACCCTAGCGGGGCAGAGACCCAGTACTTC. Amino acids: CASSLDPSGAETQYF.

The chain uses TRBV19 and TRBJ1-1, with TRBD1 as a possible D gene (5 bases). V was shortened by 7 bases and J by 5 bases, with 14 bases between the two germline ends. CDR3 length equals 13 residues. Germline CDR1 and CDR2: LNHDA and SQIVND (reference sequence). The CDR3 here is CASTFGGNTEAFF. CDR3 coding DNA: TGTGCCAGTACCTTCGGGGGGAATACTGAAGCTTTCTTT.

The chain has TRBV5-4 and TRBJ2-3, with D perhaps TRBD2 (5 bases). Germline V lookup: CDR1 SGHNT, CDR2 YYREEE (reference sequence). The CDR3 has 16 amino acids. Trimming took off 4 bases at V and 0 bases at J, with 15 bases between the two ends. This CDR3 reads CASSLFGETSTDTQYF. CDR3 coding DNA: TGTGCCAGCAGCCTATTCGGGGAAACTAGCACAGATACGCAGTATTTT. Variable domain in full (rest from reference TRBV5-4 and TRBJ2-3): ETGVTQSPTHLIKTRGQQVTLRCSSQSGHNTVSWYQQALGQGPQFIFQYYREEENGRGNFPPRFSGLQFPNYSSELNVNALELDDSALYLCASSLFGETSTDTQYFGPGTRLTVL.

The chain is built from TRBV2 and TRBJ2-2; tentative D call: TRBD1 (5 bases). The germline V and J ends were trimmed by 1 base and 0 bases, with 6 bases remaining between them. CDR3 size: 15 residues. Germline CDR1 and CDR2: SNHLY and FYNNEI. CDR3 coding DNA: TGTGCCAGCAGTGAAGACAGGACGAACACCGGGGAGCTGTTTTTT. Amino acids: CASSEDRTNTGELFF.

This sequence joins TRBV5-1 and TRBJ2-1, with 10 bases fitting TRBD2. The CDR3 covers 14 residues. With V trimmed by 7 bases and J by 9 bases, 10 bases remained unmatched. CDR1 and CDR2 from the germline V gene are SGHRS and YFSETQ. The DNA for the CDR3 is TGCGCCAGCGGCCCCGGGACTAGCGTTTTTGAGCAGTTCTTC. Translated, it gives CASGPGTSVFEQFF.

The rearrangement uses TRBV5-1 and TRBJ2-3; D might be TRBD2 (6 bases). Looked up from germline, CDR1 is SGHRS and CDR2 is YFSETQ. V shed 4 bases and J shed 3 bases, with 15 bases lying between them. CDR3 length: 15 amino acids. The CDR3 spells CASSSASRETDTQYF. The CDR3, as DNA: TGCGCCAGCAGCAGTGCTAGCCGGGAGACAGATACGCAGTATTTT.

V gene TRBV18 combines with J gene TRBJ1-1, with D uncertain. Trimming took off 6 bases at V and 1 base at J, with 6 bases between the two ends. Germline V gene data show CDR1 as KGHSH and CDR2 as LQKENI. This CDR3 spans 12 amino acids. In nucleotides, the CDR3 is TGTGCCAGCTCCTCGGGGAACACTGAAGCTTTCTTT. This sequence encodes CASSSGNTEAFF.

The V gene is TRBV13, the J gene TRBJ2-7; TRBD2 might be the D (6 bases). The CDR3 totals 13 residues. Trimming shortened V by 5 bases and J by 8 bases, and 16 bases separated the two germline ends. The germline CDR1 and CDR2 sequences are PRHDT and FYEKMQ (reference sequence). This CDR3 is CASSPRGSHQQYV. CDR3 nucleotide sequence: TGTGCCAGCAGCCCACGGGGGTCCCATCAGCAGTACGTC.

The V gene is TRBV5-4, the J gene TRBJ2-3; a weak D match, TRBD1 (6 bases). The V end lost 3 bases, the J end lost 0 bases, and 11 bases lay between the germline ends. The V gene's germline CDR1 is SGHNT and CDR2 YYREEE (reference sequence). The CDR3 extends over 15 amino acids. CDR3 DNA sequence: TGTGCCAGCAGCTCCCCACAGGGAAGCACAGATACGCAGTATTTT. This codes for CASSSPQGSTDTQYF.

V gene TRBV6-6 combines with J gene TRBJ2-5; 8 bases fit TRBD2. The junction had 8 bases not matched to a gene; V was cut back by 6 bases and J by 5 bases. The CDR3 has 14 residues. The germline V gene encodes CDR1 MNHNY and CDR2 SVGAGI (reference sequence). The CDR3 nucleotides read TGTGCCAGCAGCCCCTCCCCGGGGGGGGAGACCCAGTACTTC. It codes for CASSPSPGGETQYF.